This T cell receptor (beta chain) originates from a study of T cells after yellow fever vaccination. Broader study findings: Contaminants from the bulk population, in the form of abundant clonotypes, could be found in FACS-sorted repertoires. Across the CD4 and CD8 compartments, a small share of clonotypes was present in both.

Generation of TCR cDNA used 5'RACE template switching (which added a universal primer site and UMIs). TCRdb re-called the 5' RACE reads with MiXCR, one entry per CDR3 protein. The repertoire holds 300,000 to 400,000 distinct CDR3 sequences, with around 10% as singletons. Comments on this clonotype: The antigen is not known.

The CDR3 runs 11 residues. Per the germline V gene, CDR1 is SNHLY and CDR2 is FYNNEI. The V end was cut by 6 bases, the J end by 3 bases, with 5 bases between. The starting material was CD4+ T cells sorted from PBMCs, obtained 45 days after the yellow fever booster vaccination. The V and J genes are TRBV2 and TRBJ1-1; no reliable D call. The sequence derives from a man younger than 35 who received the YFV17D yellow fever vaccine. The CDR3 loop reads CASSSHTEAFF. CDR3 nucleotides: TGTGCCAGCAGCAGCCACACTGAAGCTTTCTTT.